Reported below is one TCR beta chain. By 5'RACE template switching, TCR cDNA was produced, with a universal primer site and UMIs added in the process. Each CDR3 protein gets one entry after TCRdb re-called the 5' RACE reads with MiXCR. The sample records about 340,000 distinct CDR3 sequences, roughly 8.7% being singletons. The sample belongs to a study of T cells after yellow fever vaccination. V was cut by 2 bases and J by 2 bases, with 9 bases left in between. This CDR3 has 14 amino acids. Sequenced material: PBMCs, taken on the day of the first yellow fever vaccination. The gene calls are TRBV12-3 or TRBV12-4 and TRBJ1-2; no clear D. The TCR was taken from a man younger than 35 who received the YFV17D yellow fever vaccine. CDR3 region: CASSLRKQNYGYTF. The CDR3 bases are TGTGCCAGCAGTTTACGGAAACAGAACTATGGCTACACCTTC.